This T cell receptor (beta chain) comes out of a study of blood T cell repertoires in COVID-19. Study-level information: Spain, Italy and the United States supplied samples that represented acute and convalescent COVID-19. The cDNA or gDNA used as material had been derived from T cells, B-cell-depleted T cells, or PBMCs.

Looked up from germline, CDR1 is SGHRS and CDR2 is YFSETQ. V lost 0 bases, J lost 11 bases, and 13 bases stayed unmatched. The CDR3 is made up of 15 amino acids. Authors' data handling: Nucleated cell number was recorded as an estimate derived from reference gene primer amplification. The data were produced by immunoSEQ multiplex PCR, yet TCRdb's version contains in-frame clones alone and is incomplete. D and trimming were read from the DNA, whereas the V and J calls and clone size are those reported in that table. The sample has 50,000 or so clones, 86% seen once. The sample comprised peripheral blood. V usage is TRBV5-1 and J usage is TRBJ1-1; TRBD1 matches at 7 bases. This clonotype was obtained from a human donor in a cohort sampled during active COVID-19. The CDR3 nucleotides read TGCGCCAGCAGCTTGGAGGGTCAGGGGGGAACAGGTGCTTTCTTT. Protein: CASSLEGQGGTGAFF.